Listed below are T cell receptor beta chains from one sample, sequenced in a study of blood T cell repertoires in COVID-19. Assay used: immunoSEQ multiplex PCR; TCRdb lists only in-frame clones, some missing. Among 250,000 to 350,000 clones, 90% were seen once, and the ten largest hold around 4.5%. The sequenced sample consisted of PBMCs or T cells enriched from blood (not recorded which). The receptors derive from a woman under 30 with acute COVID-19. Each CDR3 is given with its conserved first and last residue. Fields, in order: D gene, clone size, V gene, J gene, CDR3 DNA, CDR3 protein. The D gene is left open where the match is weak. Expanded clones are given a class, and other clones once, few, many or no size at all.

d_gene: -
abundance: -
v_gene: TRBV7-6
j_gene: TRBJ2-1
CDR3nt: TGTGCCAGCAGCCAAGGGACATTAAGCAATGAGCAGTTCTTC
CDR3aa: CASSQGTLSNEQFF

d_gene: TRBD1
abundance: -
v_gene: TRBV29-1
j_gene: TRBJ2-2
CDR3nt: TGCAGCGTCGACAGGGGTTCGAACACCGGGGAGCTGTTTTTT
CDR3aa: CSVDRGSNTGELFF

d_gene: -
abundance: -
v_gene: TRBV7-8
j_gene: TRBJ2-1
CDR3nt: TGTGCCAGCAGCCGGACTCGTAATGAGCAGTTCTTC
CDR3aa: CASSRTRNEQFF

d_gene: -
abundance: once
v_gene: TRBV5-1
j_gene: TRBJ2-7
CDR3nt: TGCGCCAGCTCCCTCTTTAATGTCGACGAGCAGTACTTC
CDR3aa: CASSLFNVDEQYF

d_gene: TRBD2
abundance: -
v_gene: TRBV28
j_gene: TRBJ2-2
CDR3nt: TGTGCCAGCAGTTCCTCGGGACTAGCGACCGGGGAGCTGTTTTTT
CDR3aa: CASSSSGLATGELFF

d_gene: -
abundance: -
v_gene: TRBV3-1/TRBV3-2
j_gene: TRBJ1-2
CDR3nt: TGTGCCAGCAGCCAAGATGATATGGAGGGGAGGTATGGCTACACCTTC
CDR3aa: CASSQDDMEGRYGYTF

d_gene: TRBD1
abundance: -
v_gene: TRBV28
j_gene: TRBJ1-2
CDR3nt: TGTGCCAGCAGGGTCCGACAGGGATGGAGTAGGGACTATGGCTACACCTTC
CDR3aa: CASRVRQGWSRDYGYTF

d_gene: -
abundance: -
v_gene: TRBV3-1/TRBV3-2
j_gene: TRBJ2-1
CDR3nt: TGTGCCAGCAGCCAAGATCCGGACAACTCCAATGAGCAGTTCTTC
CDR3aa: CASSQDPDNSNEQFF

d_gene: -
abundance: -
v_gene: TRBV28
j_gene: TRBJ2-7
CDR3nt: TGTGCCAGCAGTTTATACCAGACATACGAGCAGTACTTC
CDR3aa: CASSLYQTYEQYF

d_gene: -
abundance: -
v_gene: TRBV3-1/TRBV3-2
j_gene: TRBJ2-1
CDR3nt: TGTGCCAGCGGATCTAGCGAGAGCTCCTACAATGAGCAGTTCTTC
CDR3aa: CASGSSESSYNEQFF

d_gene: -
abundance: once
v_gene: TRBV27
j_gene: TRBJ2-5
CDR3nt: TGTGCCAGCAGTCGGGGAGTCTGGGAGACCCAGTACTTC
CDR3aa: CASSRGVWETQYF

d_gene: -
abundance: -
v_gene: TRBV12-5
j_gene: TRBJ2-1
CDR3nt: TGTGCTAGTGATGACAGCGTCTCCTACAATGAGCAGTTCTTC
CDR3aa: CASDDSVSYNEQFF

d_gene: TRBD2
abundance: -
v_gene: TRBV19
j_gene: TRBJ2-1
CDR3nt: TGTGCCAGTAGCTCCGTTAGCGGGAGCTCCTACAATGAGCAGTTCTTC
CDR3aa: CASSSVSGSSYNEQFF

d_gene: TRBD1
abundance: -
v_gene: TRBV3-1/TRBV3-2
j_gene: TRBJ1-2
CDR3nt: TGTGCCAGCAGCCATCCTGGACAGGGAGCGGGACTCGACTATGGCTACACCTTC
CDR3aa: CASSHPGQGAGLDYGYTF

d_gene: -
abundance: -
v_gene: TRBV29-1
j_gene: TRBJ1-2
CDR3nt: TGCAGCGTGGATGACAGTCGCTACACCTTC
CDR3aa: CSVDDSRYTF

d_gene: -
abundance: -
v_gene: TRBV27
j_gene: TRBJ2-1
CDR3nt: TGTGCCAGCAGATTCTCAAGGGACTTACTGTACAATGAGCAGTTCTTC
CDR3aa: CASRFSRDLLYNEQFF

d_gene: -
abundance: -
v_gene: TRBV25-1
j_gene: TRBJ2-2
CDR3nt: TGTGCCAGCAGTGAGGCAGGGGGGACCGGGGAGCTGTTTTTT
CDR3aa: CASSEAGGTGELFF

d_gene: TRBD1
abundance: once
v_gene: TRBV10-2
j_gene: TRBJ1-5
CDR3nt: TGCGCCAGCAGAGCAGACAGGGTCGGGAATCAGCCCCAGCATTTT
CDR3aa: CASRADRVGNQPQHF

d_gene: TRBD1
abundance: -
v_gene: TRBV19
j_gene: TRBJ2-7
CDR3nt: TGTGCCAGTAGTATAGTAGGACAGGGGGCGCACGAGCAGTACTTC
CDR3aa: CASSIVGQGAHEQYF

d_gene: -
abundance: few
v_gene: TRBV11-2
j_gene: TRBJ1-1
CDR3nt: TGTGCCAGCAGCCTCGGGGTGAACACTGAAGCTTTCTTT
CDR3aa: CASSLGVNTEAFF

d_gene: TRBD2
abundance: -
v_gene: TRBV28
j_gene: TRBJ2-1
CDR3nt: TGTGCCAGCACGCGGCTAGCGGAAAATGAGCAGTTCTTC
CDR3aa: CASTRLAENEQFF

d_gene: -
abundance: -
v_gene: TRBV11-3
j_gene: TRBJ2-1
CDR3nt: TGTGCCAGCAGCGAAACTAGCAGGTACAATGAGCAGTTCTTC
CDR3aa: CASSETSRYNEQFF

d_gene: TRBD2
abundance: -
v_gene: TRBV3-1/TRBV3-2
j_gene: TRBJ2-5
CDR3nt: TGTGCCAGCAGCCTCAGTACCCTAGCGGGGGGACGTGAGACCCAGTACTTC
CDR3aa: CASSLSTLAGGRETQYF

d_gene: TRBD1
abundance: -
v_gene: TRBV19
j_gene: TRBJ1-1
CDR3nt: TGTGCCAGTAGTCCCTGGACAGGACACACTGAAGCTTTCTTT
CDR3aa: CASSPWTGHTEAFF

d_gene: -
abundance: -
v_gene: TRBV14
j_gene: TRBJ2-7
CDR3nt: TGTGCCAGCAGTGAGACAGGAGGCTACGAGCAGTACTTC
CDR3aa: CASSETGGYEQYF

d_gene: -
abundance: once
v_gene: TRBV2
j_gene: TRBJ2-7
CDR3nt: TGTGCCAGCAGTGAAATTATAGGACAGAGTTACGAGCAGTACTTC
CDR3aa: CASSEIIGQSYEQYF

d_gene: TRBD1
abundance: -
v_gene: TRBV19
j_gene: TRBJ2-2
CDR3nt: TGTGCCAGTAGTATAAATGGACAGGGGGACAGTACCGGGGAGCTGTTTTTT
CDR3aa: CASSINGQGDSTGELFF

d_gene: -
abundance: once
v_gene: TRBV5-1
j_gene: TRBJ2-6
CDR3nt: TGCGCCAGCAGCTTGGGCACCATGACCACTGGACAGTCGTCTGGGGCCAACGTCCTGACTTTC
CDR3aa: CASSLGTMTTGQSSGANVLTF

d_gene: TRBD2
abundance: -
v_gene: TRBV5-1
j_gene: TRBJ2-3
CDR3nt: TGCGCCAGCAGCCTATCCCTACGGGGGGCAGATACGCAGTATTTT
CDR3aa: CASSLSLRGADTQYF

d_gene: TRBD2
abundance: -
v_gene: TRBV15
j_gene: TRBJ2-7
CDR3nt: TGTGCCACCAGCAGAGATGGGAGGGGCTACGAGCAGTACTTC
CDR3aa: CATSRDGRGYEQYF

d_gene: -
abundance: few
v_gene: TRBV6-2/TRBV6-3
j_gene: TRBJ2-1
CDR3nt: TGTGCCAGCAGTTTCCCAGGAGGGATGGTAGACAATGAGCAGTTCTTC
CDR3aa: CASSFPGGMVDNEQFF

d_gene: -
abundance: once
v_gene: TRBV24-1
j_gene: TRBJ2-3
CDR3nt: TGTGCCACCAGTGATTCCGACCAGGGGTGGTTGGGCACAGATACGCAGTATTTT
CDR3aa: CATSDSDQGWLGTDTQYF

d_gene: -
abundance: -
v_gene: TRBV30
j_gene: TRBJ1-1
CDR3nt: TGTGCCTGGAGCTCAGGGGAAAGGACTGAAGCTTTCTTT
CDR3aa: CAWSSGERTEAFF

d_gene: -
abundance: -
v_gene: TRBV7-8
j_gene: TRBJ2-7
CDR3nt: TGTGCCAGCAGCTTAGGATCCTCGGTCGGGGGACCCTACGAGCAGTACTTC
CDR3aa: CASSLGSSVGGPYEQYF

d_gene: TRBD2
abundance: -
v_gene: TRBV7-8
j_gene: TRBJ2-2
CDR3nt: TGTGCCAGCAGCTTAGATAGCGGGAGCAACACCGGGGAGCTGTTTTTT
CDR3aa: CASSLDSGSNTGELFF

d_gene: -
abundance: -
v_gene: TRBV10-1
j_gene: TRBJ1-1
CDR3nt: TGCGCCAGCAGCAAGGGACTTAACACTGAAGCTTTCTTT
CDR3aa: CASSKGLNTEAFF

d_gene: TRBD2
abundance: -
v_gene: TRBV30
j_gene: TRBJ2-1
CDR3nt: TGTGCCTGGAGCCCCGGGACTAGCTTTAATGAGCAGTTCTTC
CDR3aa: CAWSPGTSFNEQFF

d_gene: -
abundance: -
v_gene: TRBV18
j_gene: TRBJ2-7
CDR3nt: TGTGCCAGCTCACCACCCGGAACTCTCGGGAGCTCCTACGAGCAGTACTTC
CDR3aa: CASSPPGTLGSSYEQYF

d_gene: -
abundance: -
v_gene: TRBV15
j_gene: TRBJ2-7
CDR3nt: TGTGCCACCAGCAGAGATAGCAGCTACTACGAGCAGTACTTC
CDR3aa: CATSRDSSYYEQYF

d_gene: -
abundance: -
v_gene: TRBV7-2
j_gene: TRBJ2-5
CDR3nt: TGTGCCAGCAGCTTAGCCTCCGGGGAGACCCAGTACTTC
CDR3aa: CASSLASGETQYF

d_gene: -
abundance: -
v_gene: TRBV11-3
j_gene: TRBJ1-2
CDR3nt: TGTGCCAGCAGCCCAAGGTTAAACATCGAGGATGGCTACACCTTC
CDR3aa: CASSPRLNIEDGYTF

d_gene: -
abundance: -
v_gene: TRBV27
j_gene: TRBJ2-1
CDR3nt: TGTGCCAGCAGGGAGAAGGGGGTCAGGGTGGGCTCCTACAATGAGCAGTTCTTC
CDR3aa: CASREKGVRVGSYNEQFF

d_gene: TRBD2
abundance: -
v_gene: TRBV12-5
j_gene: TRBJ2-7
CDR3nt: TGTGCTAGTGGTTTAGGAAGGGCGGGAGGCGAGCAGTACTTC
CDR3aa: CASGLGRAGGEQYF

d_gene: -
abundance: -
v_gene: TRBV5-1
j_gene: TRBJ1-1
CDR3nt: TGCGCCAGCAGCTTAACTAGTAACACTGAAGCTTTCTTT
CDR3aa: CASSLTSNTEAFF

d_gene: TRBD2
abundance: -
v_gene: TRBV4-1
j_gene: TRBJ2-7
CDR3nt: TGCGCCAGCAGCCAAGAGACTAGCGGGAAGGGTGTGTACTTC
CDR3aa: CASSQETSGKGVYF

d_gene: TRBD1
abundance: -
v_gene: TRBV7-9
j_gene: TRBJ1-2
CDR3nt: TGTGCCAGCAGCTCAGGGACAGACCTTAACTATGGCTACACCTTC
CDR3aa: CASSSGTDLNYGYTF

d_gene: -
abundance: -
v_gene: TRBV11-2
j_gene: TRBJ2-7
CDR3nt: TGTGCCAGCAGCTTTAAACAGGCGGGGGAGCAGTACTTC
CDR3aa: CASSFKQAGEQYF

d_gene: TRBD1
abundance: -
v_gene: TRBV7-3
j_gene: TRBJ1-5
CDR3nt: TGTGCCAGCAGCTCCCCTCTGAGGGGGCCCTATAGCAATCAGCCCCAGCATTTT
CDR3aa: CASSSPLRGPYSNQPQHF

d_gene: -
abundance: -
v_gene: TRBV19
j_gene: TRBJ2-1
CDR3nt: TGTGCCAGTAGTAAGGGGGCGAGCGGGTCCTACAATGAGCAGTTCTTC
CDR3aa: CASSKGASGSYNEQFF